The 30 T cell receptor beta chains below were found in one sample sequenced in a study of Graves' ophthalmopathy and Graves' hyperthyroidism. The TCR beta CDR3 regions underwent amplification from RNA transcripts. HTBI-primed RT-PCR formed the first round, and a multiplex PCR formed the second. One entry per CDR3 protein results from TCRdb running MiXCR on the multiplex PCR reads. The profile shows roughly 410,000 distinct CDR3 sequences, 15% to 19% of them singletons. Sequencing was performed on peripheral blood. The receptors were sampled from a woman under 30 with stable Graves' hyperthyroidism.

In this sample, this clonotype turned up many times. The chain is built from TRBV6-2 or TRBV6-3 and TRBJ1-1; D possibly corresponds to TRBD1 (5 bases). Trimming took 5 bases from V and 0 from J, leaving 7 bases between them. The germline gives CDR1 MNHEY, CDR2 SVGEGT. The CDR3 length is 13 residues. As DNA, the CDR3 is TGTGCCAGCAGTGACAGAATGAACACTGAAGCTTTCTTT. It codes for CASSDRMNTEAFF.

The CDR3 DNA follows: TGTGCCAGCACCACCTGGCAGGGGCGGTATCAGCCCCAGCATTTT. Amino acid sequence: CASTTWQGRYQPQHF. This chain joins TRBV12-3 or TRBV12-4 and TRBJ1-5; tentative D call: TRBD1 (6 bases). Deletions cut 7 bases from V and 5 bases from J, with 18 bases between. The CDR3 runs to 15 residues.

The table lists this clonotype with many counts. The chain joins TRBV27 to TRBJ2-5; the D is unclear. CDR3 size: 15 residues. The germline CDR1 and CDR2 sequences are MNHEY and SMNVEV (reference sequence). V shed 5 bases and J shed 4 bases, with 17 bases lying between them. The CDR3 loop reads CASSLGRELRETQYF. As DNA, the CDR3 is TGTGCCAGCAGTCTCGGTCGTGAACTGAGAGAGACCCAGTACTTC.

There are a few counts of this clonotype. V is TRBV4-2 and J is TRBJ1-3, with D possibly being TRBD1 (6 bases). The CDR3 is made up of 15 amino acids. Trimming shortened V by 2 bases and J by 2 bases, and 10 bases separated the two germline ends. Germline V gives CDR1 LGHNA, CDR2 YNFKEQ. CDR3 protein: CASSQYGGPGNTIYF. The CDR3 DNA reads TGTGCCAGCAGCCAATACGGGGGGCCTGGAAACACCATATATTTT.

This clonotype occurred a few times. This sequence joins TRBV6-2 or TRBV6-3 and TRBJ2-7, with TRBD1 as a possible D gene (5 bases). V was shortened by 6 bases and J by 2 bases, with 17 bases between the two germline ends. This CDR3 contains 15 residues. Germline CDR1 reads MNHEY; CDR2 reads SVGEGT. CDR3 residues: CASRENSGWTYEQYF. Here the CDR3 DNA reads TGTGCCAGCAGGGAAAACTCAGGGTGGACCTACGAGCAGTACTTC.

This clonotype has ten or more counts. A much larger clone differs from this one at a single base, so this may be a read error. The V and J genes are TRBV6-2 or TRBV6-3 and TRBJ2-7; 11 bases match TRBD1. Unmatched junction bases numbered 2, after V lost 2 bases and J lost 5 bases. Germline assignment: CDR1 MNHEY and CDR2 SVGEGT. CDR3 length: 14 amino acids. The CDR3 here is CASSYGQGAHEQYF. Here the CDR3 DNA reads TGTGCCAGCAGTTACGGACAGGGGGCCCACGAGCAGTACTTC.

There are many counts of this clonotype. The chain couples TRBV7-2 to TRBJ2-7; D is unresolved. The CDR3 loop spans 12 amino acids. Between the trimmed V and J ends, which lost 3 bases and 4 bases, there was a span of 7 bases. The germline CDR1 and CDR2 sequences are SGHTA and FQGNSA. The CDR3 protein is CASSFDLYEQYF. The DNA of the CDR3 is TGTGCCAGCAGCTTCGACCTTTACGAGCAGTACTTC.

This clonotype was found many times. CDR3 sequence reads: CASRDRGPFRNTEAFF. CDR3 nucleotide sequence: TGTGCCAGCAGGGACAGGGGGCCATTCCGGAACACTGAAGCTTTCTTT. The chain has TRBV6-2 or TRBV6-3 and TRBJ1-1; 11 bases are shared with TRBD1. The CDR3 sequence is 16 residues long. The V segment lost 6 bases and the J segment 1 base; nucleotides outside the gene matches: 7. Germline CDR1 and CDR2: MNHEY and SVGEGT.

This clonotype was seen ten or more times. The CDR3 reads CATSGGAGTQYF. CDR3 DNA sequence: TGTGCCACCTCTGGGGGGGCCGGGACCCAGTACTTC. The chain is built from TRBV7-9 and TRBJ2-5; possibly TRBD2 for D (7 bases). V was clipped by 10 bases and J by 7 bases, with 16 bases between them. Germline V gene data show CDR1 as SEHNR and CDR2 as FQNEAQ (reference sequence). There are 12 residues in the CDR3.

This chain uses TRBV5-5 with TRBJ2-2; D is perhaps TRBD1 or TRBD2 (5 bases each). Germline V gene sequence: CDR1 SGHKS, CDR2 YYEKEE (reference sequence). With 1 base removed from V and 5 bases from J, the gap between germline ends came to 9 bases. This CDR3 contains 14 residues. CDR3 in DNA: TGTGCCAGCAGCTTGTTGGGGGTTACCGGGGAGCTGTTTTTT. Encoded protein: CASSLLGVTGELFF.

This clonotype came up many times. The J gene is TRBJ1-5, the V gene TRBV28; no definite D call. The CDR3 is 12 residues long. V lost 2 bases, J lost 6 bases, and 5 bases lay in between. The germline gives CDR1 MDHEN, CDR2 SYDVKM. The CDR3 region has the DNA TGTGCCAGCAGTTTAATTTCTCAGCCCCAGCATTTT. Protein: CASSLISQPQHF.

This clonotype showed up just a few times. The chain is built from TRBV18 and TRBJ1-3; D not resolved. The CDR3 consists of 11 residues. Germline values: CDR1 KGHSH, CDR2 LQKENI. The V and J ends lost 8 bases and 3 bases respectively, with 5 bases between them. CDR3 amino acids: CASLGGNTIYF. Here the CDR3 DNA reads TGTGCCAGCCTCGGTGGAAACACCATATATTTT.

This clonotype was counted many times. As DNA, the CDR3 is TGTGCCAGCAGCTTAGGCGGCATGGTGAACACTGAAGCTTTCTTT. The encoded protein is CASSLGGMVNTEAFF. This rearrangement joins TRBV11-2 to TRBJ1-1; D is ambiguous. Trimming left V 1 base short and J 0 bases short, with 9 bases between. Germline V gene data show CDR1 as SGHAT and CDR2 as FQNNGV. This CDR3 is 15 amino acids long.

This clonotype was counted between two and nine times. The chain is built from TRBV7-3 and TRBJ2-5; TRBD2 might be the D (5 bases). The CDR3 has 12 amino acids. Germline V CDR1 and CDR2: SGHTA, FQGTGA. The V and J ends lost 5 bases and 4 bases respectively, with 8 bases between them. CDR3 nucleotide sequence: TGTGCCAGCAGCCGGAGCGGAGAGACCCAGTACTTC. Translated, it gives CASSRSGETQYF.

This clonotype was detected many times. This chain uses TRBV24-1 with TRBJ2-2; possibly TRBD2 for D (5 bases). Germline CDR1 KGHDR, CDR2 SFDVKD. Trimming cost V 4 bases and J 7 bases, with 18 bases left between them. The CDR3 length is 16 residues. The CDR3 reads CATSESSGRFGGELFF. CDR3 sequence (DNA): TGTGCCACCAGTGAGTCTTCGGGGAGATTTGGCGGGGAGCTGTTTTTT.

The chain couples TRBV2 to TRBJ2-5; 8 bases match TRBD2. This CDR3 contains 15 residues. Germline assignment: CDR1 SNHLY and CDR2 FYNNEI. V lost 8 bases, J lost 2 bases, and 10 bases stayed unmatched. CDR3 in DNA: TGTGCCAGCGCCAGCGGGGGCCTGCAGCAAGAGACCCAGTACTTC. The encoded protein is CASASGGLQQETQYF.

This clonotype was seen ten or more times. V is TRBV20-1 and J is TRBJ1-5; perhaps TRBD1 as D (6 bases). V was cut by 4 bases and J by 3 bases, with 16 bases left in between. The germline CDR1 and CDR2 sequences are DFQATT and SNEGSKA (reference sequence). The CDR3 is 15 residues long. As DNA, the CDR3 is TGCAGTGCTAAAGGGGGTGTCAGGGACAATCAGCCCCAGCATTTT. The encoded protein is CSAKGGVRDNQPQHF.

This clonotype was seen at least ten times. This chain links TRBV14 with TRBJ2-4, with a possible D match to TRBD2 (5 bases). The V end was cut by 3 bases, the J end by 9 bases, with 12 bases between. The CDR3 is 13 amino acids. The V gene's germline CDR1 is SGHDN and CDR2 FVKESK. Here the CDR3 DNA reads TGTGCCAGCAGCCATCAGGCTGGAGGCATTCAGTACTTC. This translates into CASSHQAGGIQYF.

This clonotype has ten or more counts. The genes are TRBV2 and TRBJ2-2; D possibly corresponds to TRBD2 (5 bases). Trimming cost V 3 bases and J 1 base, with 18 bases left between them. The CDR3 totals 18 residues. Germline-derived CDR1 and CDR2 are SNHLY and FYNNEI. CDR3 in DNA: TGTGCCAGCAGTGATCCCGTAGCGCCGTTGTTGAACACCGGGGAGCTGTTTTTT. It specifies CASSDPVAPLLNTGELFF.

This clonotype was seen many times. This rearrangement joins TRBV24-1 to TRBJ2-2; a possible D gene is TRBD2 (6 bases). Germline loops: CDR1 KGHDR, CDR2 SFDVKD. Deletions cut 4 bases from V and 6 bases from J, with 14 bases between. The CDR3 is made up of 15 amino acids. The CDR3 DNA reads TGTGCCACCAGTGACCCCGCCGGGGGTCCCGGGGAGCTGTTTTTT. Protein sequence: CATSDPAGGPGELFF.

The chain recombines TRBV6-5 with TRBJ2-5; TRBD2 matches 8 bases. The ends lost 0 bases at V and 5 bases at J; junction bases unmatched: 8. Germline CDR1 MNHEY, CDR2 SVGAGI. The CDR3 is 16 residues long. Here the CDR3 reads CASSYSSGRALETQYF. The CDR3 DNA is TGTGCCAGCAGTTACTCTTCCGGGAGGGCCTTGGAGACCCAGTACTTC.

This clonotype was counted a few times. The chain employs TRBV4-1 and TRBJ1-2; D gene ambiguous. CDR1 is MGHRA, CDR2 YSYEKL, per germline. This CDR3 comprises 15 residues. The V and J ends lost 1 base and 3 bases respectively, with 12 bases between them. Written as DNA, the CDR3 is TGCGCCAGCAGCCAAGCACCCACAGCTTACTATGGCTACACCTTC. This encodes CASSQAPTAYYGYTF.

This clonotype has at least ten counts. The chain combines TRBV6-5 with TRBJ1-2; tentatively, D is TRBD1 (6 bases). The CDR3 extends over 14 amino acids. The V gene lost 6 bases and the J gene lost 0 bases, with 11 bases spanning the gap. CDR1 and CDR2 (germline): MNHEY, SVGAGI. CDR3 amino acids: CASRSQGPNYGYTF. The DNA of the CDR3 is TGTGCCAGCAGGAGCCAGGGGCCTAACTATGGCTACACCTTC.

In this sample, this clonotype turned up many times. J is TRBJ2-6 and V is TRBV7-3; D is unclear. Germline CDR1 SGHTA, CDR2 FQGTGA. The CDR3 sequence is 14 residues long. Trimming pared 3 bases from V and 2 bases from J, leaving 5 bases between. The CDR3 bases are TGTGCCAGCAGCTTTGATCCTGGGGCCAACGTCCTGACTTTC. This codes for CASSFDPGANVLTF. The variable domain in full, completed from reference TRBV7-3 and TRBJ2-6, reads GAGVSQTPSNKVTEKGKYVELRCDPISGHTALYWYRQSLGQGPEFLIYFQGTGAADDSGLPNDRFFAVRPEGSVSTLKIQRTERGDSAVYLCASSFDPGANVLTFGAGSRLTVL.

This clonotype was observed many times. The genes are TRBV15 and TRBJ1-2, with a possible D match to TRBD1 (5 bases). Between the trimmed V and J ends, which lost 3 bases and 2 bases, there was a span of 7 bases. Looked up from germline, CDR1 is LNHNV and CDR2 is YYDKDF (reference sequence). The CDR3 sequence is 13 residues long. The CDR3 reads CATSSRDNYGYTF. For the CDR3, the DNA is TGTGCCACCAGCAGCCGGGACAACTATGGCTACACCTTC. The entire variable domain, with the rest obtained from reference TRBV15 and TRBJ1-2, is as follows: DAMVIQNPRYQVTQFGKPVTLSCSQTLNHNVMYWYQQKSSQAPKLLFHYYDKDFNNEADTPDNFQSRRPNTSFCFLDIRSPGLGDTAMYLCATSSRDNYGYTFGSGTRLTVV.

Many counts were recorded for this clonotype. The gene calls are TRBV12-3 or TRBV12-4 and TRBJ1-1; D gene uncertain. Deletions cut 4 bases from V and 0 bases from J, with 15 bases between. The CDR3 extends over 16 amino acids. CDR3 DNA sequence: TGTGCCAGCAGTTCAGACATTCGGACCATGAACACTGAAGCTTTCTTT. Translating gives CASSSDIRTMNTEAFF.

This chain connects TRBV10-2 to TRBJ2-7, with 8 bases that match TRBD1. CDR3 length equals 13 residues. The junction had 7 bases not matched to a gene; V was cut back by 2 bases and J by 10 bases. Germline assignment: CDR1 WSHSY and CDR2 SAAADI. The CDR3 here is CASSEAGGGPQYF. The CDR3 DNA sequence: TGCGCCAGCAGTGAGGCAGGGGGCGGTCCCCAGTACTTC.

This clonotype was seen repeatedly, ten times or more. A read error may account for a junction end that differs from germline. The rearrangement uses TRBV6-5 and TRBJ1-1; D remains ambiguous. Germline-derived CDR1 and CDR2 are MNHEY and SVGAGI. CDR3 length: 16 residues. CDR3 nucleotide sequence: TGTGCCAGCAGTTACAAACTCAACGGCGGGAACACTAAAGCTTTCTTT. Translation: CASSYKLNGGNTKAFF.

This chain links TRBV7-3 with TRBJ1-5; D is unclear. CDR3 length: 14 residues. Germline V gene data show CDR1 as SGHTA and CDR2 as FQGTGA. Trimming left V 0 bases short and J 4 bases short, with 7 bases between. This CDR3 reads CASSLTPGNQPQHF. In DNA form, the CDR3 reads TGTGCCAGCAGCTTAACGCCGGGTAATCAGCCCCAGCATTTT. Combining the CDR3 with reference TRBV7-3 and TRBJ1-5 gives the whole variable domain GAGVSQTPSNKVTEKGKYVELRCDPISGHTALYWYRQSLGQGPEFLIYFQGTGAADDSGLPNDRFFAVRPEGSVSTLKIQRTERGDSAVYLCASSLTPGNQPQHFGDGTRLSIL.

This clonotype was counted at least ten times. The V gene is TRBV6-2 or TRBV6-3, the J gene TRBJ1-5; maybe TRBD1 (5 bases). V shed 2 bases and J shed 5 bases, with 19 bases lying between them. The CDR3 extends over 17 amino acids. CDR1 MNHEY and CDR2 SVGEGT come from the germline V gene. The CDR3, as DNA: TGTGCCAGCAGTTACGTGGGGTCAGGGCCTAAATATCAGCCCCAGCATTTT. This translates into CASSYVGSGPKYQPQHF.